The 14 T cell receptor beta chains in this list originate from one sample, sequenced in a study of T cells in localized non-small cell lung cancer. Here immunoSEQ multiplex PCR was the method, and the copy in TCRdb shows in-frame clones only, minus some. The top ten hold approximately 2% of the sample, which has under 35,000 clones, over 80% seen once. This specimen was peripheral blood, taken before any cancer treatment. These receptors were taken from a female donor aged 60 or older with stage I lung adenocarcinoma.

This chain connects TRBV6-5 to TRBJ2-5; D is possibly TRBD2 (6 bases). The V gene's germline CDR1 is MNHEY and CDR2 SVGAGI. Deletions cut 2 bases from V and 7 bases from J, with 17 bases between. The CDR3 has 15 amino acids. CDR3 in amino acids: CASSYSQTRTTTQYF. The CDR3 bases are TGTGCCAGCAGTTACAGCCAGACTAGGACGACGACCCAGTACTTC.

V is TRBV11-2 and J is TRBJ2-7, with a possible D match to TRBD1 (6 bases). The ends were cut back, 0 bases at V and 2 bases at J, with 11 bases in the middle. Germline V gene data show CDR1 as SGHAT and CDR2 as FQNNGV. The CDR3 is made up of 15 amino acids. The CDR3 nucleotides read TGTGCCAGCAGCTTAGAAGGGACAAGGACCTACGAGCAGTACTTC. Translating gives CASSLEGTRTYEQYF.

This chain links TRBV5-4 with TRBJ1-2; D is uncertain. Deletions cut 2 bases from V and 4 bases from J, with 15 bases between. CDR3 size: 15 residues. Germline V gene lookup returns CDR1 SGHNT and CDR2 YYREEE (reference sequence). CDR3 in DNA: TGTGCCAGCAGCTTCATAGGGTTCGTCCCCTATGGCTACACCTTC. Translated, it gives CASSFIGFVPYGYTF. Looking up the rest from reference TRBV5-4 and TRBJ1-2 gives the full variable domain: ETGVTQSPTHLIKTRGQQVTLRCSSQSGHNTVSWYQQALGQGPQFIFQYYREEENGRGNFPPRFSGLQFPNYSSELNVNALELDDSALYLCASSFIGFVPYGYTFGSGTRLTVV.

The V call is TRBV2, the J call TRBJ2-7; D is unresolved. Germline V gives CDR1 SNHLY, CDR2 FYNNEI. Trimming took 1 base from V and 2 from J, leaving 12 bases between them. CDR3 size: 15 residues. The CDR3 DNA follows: TGTGCCAGCAGTGAAGGCCGTAGGGATCCCTACGAGCAGTACTTC. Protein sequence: CASSEGRRDPYEQYF.

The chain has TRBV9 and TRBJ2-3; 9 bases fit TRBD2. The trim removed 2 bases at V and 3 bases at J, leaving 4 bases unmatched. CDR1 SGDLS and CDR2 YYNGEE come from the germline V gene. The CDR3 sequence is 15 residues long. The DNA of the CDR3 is TGTGCCAGCAGCGTTGGAAGCGGGGGGACAGATACGCAGTATTTT. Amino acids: CASSVGSGGTDTQYF.

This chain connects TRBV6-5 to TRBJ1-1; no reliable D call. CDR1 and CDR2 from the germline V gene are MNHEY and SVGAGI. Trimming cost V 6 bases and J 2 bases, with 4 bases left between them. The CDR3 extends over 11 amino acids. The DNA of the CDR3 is TGTGCCAGCAGGATCAACACTGAAGCTTTCTTT. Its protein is CASRINTEAFF.

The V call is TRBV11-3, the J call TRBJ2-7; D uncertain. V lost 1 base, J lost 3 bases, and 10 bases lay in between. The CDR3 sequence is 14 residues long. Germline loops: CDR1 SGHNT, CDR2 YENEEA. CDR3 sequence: CASSLVGADYEQYF. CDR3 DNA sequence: TGTGCCAGCAGCTTAGTAGGCGCAGACTACGAGCAGTACTTC.

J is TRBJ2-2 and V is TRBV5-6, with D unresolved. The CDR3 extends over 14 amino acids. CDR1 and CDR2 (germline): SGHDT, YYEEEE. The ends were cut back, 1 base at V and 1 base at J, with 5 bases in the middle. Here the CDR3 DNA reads TGTGCCAGCAGCTTGCCCCAGAACACCGGGGAGCTGTTTTTT. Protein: CASSLPQNTGELFF.

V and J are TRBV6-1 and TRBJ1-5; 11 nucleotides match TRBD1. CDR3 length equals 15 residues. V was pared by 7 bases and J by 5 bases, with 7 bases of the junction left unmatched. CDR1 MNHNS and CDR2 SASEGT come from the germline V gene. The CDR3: CASNRGTGGYQPQHF. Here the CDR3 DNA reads TGTGCCAGCAATCGAGGGACAGGGGGGTATCAGCCCCAGCATTTT.

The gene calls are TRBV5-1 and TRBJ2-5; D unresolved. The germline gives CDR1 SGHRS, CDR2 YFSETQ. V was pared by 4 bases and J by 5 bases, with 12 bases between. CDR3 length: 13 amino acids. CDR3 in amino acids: CASSLPTRETQYF. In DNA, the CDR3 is TGCGCCAGCAGCCTCCCAACCAGGGAGACCCAGTACTTC. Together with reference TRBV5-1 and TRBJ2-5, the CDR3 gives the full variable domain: KAGVTQTPRYLIKTRGQQVTLSCSPISGHRSVSWYQQTPGQGLQFLFEYFSETQRNKGNFPGRFSGRQFSNSRSEMNVSTLELGDSALYLCASSLPTRETQYFGPGTRLLVL.

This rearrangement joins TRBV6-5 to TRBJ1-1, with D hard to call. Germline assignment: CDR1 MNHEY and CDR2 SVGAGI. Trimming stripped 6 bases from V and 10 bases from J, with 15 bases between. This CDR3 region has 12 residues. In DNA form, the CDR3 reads TGTGCCAGCAGATACGACAAAGGGCCAGCTTTCTTT. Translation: CASRYDKGPAFF.

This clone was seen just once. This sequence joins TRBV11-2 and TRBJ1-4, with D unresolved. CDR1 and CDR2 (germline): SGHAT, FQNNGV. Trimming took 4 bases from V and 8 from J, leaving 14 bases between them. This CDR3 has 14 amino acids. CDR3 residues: CASSCRRSGEKLFF. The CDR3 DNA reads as TGTGCCAGCAGCTGCAGGAGGTCGGGCGAAAAACTGTTTTTT. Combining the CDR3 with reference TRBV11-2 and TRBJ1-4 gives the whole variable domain EAGVAQSPRYKIIEKRQSVAFWCNPISGHATLYWYQQILGQGPKLLIQFQNNGVVDDSQLPKDRFSAERLKGVDSTLKIQPAKLEDSAVYLCASSCRRSGEKLFFGSGTQLSVL.

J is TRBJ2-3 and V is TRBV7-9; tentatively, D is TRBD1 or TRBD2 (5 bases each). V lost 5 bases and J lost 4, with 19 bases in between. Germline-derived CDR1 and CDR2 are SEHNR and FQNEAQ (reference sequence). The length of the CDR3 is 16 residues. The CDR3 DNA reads TGTGCCAGCAGCGTAAACCCGGGGCAAAGAGCAGATACGCAGTATTTT. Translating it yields CASSVNPGQRADTQYF.

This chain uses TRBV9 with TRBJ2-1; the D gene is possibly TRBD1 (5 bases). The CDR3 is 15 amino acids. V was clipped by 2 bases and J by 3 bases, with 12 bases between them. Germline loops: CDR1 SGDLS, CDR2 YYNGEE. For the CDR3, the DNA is TGTGCCAGCAGCGTGGGTACCAGGGACTACAATGAGCAGTTCTTC. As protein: CASSVGTRDYNEQFF.